The present T cell receptor beta chain was sequenced within a study of T cells in Graves' hyperthyroidism and ophthalmopathy. Findings of the study overall: Model predictions of ophthalmopathy came a median around 6.5 months before onset.

TCR beta CDR3 region amplification was performed from RNA transcripts. Researchers ran a first-round RT-PCR on the TCR CDR3 using the HTBI primer set. Each CDR3 protein is one row after TCRdb ran MiXCR on the multiplex PCR reads. The sample gives around 390,000 distinct CDR3 sequences, approximately 14% of which show up once; 20% is in the top ten. This clonotype was seen only a few times. Its antigen is still unknown. The V gene's germline CDR1 is SGHDN and CDR2 FVKESK. Trimming shortened V by 5 bases and J by 0 bases, and 18 bases separated the two germline ends. CDR3 length: 17 amino acids. The sequence derives from a woman aged 25-40 years with Graves' ophthalmopathy. Sequencing was done on a sample of blood. The chain combines TRBV14 with TRBJ2-3; D not certain. For the CDR3, the DNA is TGTGCCAGCAGCTTCAAGACGACGTACGATAGCACAGATACGCAGTATTTT. It translates to CASSFKTTYDSTDTQYF.